A selection of T cell receptor beta chains follows, all from one sample in a study of T cell changes during pregnancy in multiple sclerosis. Profiled with immunoSEQ multiplex PCR; TCRdb holds only in-frame clones, not every one. Among tens of thousands of clones listed, about 89% were seen once. The sequenced sample was CD4+ T cells from peripheral blood mononuclear cells, obtained in the first trimester of pregnancy. Receptors originate from a female donor with multiple sclerosis, enrolled in a pregnancy study. Both conserved end residues are part of each CDR3. Each record gives: D gene, V gene, clone size, J gene, CDR3 DNA, CDR3 protein. A D gene is named only where the DNA matches it firmly. Only part of the rows carry a size: once, few, many, or a class if the clone is expanded.

D gene: NA; V gene: TRBV5-5; clone size: NA; J gene: TRBJ1-2; CDR3 DNA: TGTGCCAGCAGCGTAGGAGGAATTGACTATGGCTACACCTTC; CDR3 protein: CASSVGGIDYGYTF
D gene: TRBD1; V gene: TRBV6-6; clone size: NA; J gene: TRBJ2-3; CDR3 DNA: TGTGCCAGCAGCGCCGGGACAGGGGGTAGGGATACGCAGTATTTT; CDR3 protein: CASSAGTGGRDTQYF
D gene: TRBD2; V gene: TRBV4-3; clone size: NA; J gene: TRBJ2-3; CDR3 DNA: TGCGCCAGCAGCCAATTAAAGGCGGGGGGGCCGGGAGATACGCAGTATTTT; CDR3 protein: CASSQLKAGGPGDTQYF
D gene: TRBD2; V gene: TRBV18; clone size: NA; J gene: TRBJ2-1; CDR3 DNA: TGTGCCAGCTCACCGGATAGCGGGGGCATGGTAGGGGATGAGCAGTTCTTC; CDR3 protein: CASSPDSGGMVGDEQFF
D gene: TRBD2; V gene: TRBV11-2; clone size: NA; J gene: TRBJ2-7; CDR3 DNA: TGTGCCAGCAGCAATCCCCCGGGACTAGCTTTGCACGAGCAGTACTTC; CDR3 protein: CASSNPPGLALHEQYF
D gene: NA; V gene: TRBV29-1; clone size: once; J gene: TRBJ2-4; CDR3 DNA: TGCAGCGGGGGGGGGCAGAACATTCAGTACTTC; CDR3 protein: CSGGGQNIQYF
D gene: TRBD1; V gene: TRBV19; clone size: NA; J gene: TRBJ2-3; CDR3 DNA: TGTGCCAGTACCCCAACGCGGGACAGGGGGAGTACAGATACGCAGTATTTT; CDR3 protein: CASTPTRDRGSTDTQYF
D gene: TRBD1; V gene: TRBV11-1; clone size: once; J gene: TRBJ1-3; CDR3 DNA: TGTGCCAGCGCCCGGGACAGGGGGCCCGGAAACACCATATATTTT; CDR3 protein: CASARDRGPGNTIYF
D gene: NA; V gene: TRBV10-3; clone size: NA; J gene: TRBJ2-7; CDR3 DNA: TGTGCCATCAGGGAACAGGGAATCTTCTACGAGCAGTACTTC; CDR3 protein: CAIREQGIFYEQYF
D gene: TRBD2; V gene: TRBV5-4; clone size: NA; J gene: TRBJ2-1; CDR3 DNA: TGTGCCAGCAGCTTGGTGGGGGGGAGGTATGAGCAGTTCTTC; CDR3 protein: CASSLVGGRYEQFF
D gene: TRBD1; V gene: TRBV25-1; clone size: NA; J gene: TRBJ1-5; CDR3 DNA: TGTGCCAGCAGTGCCCGGGACAGGGGGTCCAATCAGCCCCAGCATTTT; CDR3 protein: CASSARDRGSNQPQHF
D gene: TRBD1; V gene: TRBV4-2; clone size: NA; J gene: TRBJ1-1; CDR3 DNA: TGTGCCAGCAGCCTACCAGGGGGCTCGAACACTGAAGCTTTCTTT; CDR3 protein: CASSLPGGSNTEAFF
D gene: TRBD2; V gene: TRBV4-2; clone size: few; J gene: TRBJ2-2; CDR3 DNA: TGTGCCAGCAGCCAAGATCCCCTAGCGGGGGGACCTCCTCAGCTGTTTTTT; CDR3 protein: CASSQDPLAGGPPQLFF
D gene: TRBD1; V gene: TRBV7-2; clone size: few; J gene: TRBJ2-7; CDR3 DNA: TGTGCCAGCAGCCCCTACCGGGACAGGATCTCCTACGAGCAGTACTTC; CDR3 protein: CASSPYRDRISYEQYF
D gene: TRBD2; V gene: TRBV7-2; clone size: NA; J gene: TRBJ2-5; CDR3 DNA: TGTGCCAGCAGCGTTTCTAGCGGAGGAGGCCAAGAGACCCAGTACTTC; CDR3 protein: CASSVSSGGGQETQYF
D gene: NA; V gene: TRBV4-1; clone size: NA; J gene: TRBJ2-3; CDR3 DNA: TGCGCCAGCAGCGTCCGGGACGGGAGCATCGATACGCAGTATTTT; CDR3 protein: CASSVRDGSIDTQYF
D gene: NA; V gene: TRBV7-8; clone size: once; J gene: TRBJ2-1; CDR3 DNA: TGTGCCAGCAGCTCCTACGGACATGGGGGACAATGGGAGCAGTTCTTC; CDR3 protein: CASSSYGHGGQWEQFF
D gene: NA; V gene: TRBV30; clone size: NA; J gene: TRBJ2-5; CDR3 DNA: TGTGCCTGGAGTCGAGGGCCTCAAGAGACCCAGTACTTC; CDR3 protein: CAWSRGPQETQYF
D gene: TRBD1; V gene: TRBV11-2; clone size: NA; J gene: TRBJ1-2; CDR3 DNA: TGTGCCAGCAGCCGATTGGGACAGGGCTATGGCTACACCTTC; CDR3 protein: CASSRLGQGYGYTF
D gene: NA; V gene: TRBV4-2; clone size: NA; J gene: TRBJ1-6; CDR3 DNA: TGTGCCAGCAGCCAAGAGCAGTCCTGGTCCTTATCACCCCTCCACTTT; CDR3 protein: CASSQEQSWSLSPLHF
D gene: NA; V gene: TRBV7-2; clone size: few; J gene: TRBJ1-3; CDR3 DNA: TGTGCCAGCAGCCTTTCAGGAGGCTCTGGAAACACCATATATTTT; CDR3 protein: CASSLSGGSGNTIYF
D gene: NA; V gene: TRBV18; clone size: few; J gene: TRBJ1-1; CDR3 DNA: TGTGCCAGCTCACCACCCCTACTGAACACTGAAGCTTTCTTT; CDR3 protein: CASSPPLLNTEAFF
D gene: NA; V gene: TRBV6-1; clone size: NA; J gene: TRBJ2-5; CDR3 DNA: TGTGCCAGCAGTGAAGGGCCCAGGGCTGGTGAGACCCAGTACTTC; CDR3 protein: CASSEGPRAGETQYF
D gene: TRBD2; V gene: TRBV25-1; clone size: NA; J gene: TRBJ2-5; CDR3 DNA: TGTGCCAGCAGTGAATTGAGTACTAGCGGGGGGCGCGAGACCCAGTACTTC; CDR3 protein: CASSELSTSGGRETQYF
D gene: NA; V gene: TRBV2; clone size: NA; J gene: TRBJ2-7; CDR3 DNA: TGTGCCAGCAGTGAAGCTGTGACAGGGAGGTACGAGCAGTACTTC; CDR3 protein: CASSEAVTGRYEQYF
D gene: NA; V gene: TRBV19; clone size: NA; J gene: TRBJ2-3; CDR3 DNA: TGTGCCAGTAGTACCGGGCTAGCAGGCACAGATACGCAGTATTTT; CDR3 protein: CASSTGLAGTDTQYF
D gene: TRBD1; V gene: TRBV7-9; clone size: NA; J gene: TRBJ1-2; CDR3 DNA: TGTGCCAGCAGCTTAAGGTTGGACAGGGACTATGGCTACACCTTC; CDR3 protein: CASSLRLDRDYGYTF
D gene: NA; V gene: TRBV5-3; clone size: NA; J gene: TRBJ2-6; CDR3 DNA: TGTGCCAGAAGATTTGTGGGGCCCGGGGCCAACGTCCTGACTTTC; CDR3 protein: CARRFVGPGANVLTF
D gene: NA; V gene: TRBV5-6; clone size: NA; J gene: TRBJ1-3; CDR3 DNA: TGTGCCAGCAGCTTGGGCCGCGGGACTGGAAACACCATATATTTT; CDR3 protein: CASSLGRGTGNTIYF
D gene: NA; V gene: TRBV15; clone size: NA; J gene: TRBJ2-7; CDR3 DNA: TGTGCCACCAGCAGAGATCCCGCAGGGACTGTCGGGCGAGAGCAGTACTTC; CDR3 protein: CATSRDPAGTVGREQYF
D gene: TRBD1; V gene: TRBV7-9; clone size: NA; J gene: TRBJ1-4; CDR3 DNA: TGTGCCAGCAGTTTATCGGGACAGGGGGCGCAGAAACTGTTTTTT; CDR3 protein: CASSLSGQGAQKLFF
D gene: TRBD1; V gene: TRBV6-5; clone size: NA; J gene: TRBJ1-4; CDR3 DNA: TGTGCCAGCAGTTACTCCCCAGGACAGGGTGAAAAACTGTTTTTT; CDR3 protein: CASSYSPGQGEKLFF
D gene: NA; V gene: TRBV19; clone size: NA; J gene: TRBJ1-2; CDR3 DNA: TGTGCCGCGAGCACGGGCTATGGCTACACCTTC; CDR3 protein: CAASTGYGYTF
D gene: NA; V gene: TRBV25-1; clone size: NA; J gene: TRBJ1-1; CDR3 DNA: TGTGCCAGCAGTGAACTACTTGGTAGAGCTTTCTTT; CDR3 protein: CASSELLGRAFF
D gene: TRBD1; V gene: TRBV6-5; clone size: NA; J gene: TRBJ1-6; CDR3 DNA: TGTGCCGTCCGGGACAGGGACTCACCCCTCCACTTT; CDR3 protein: CAVRDRDSPLHF
D gene: TRBD1; V gene: TRBV7-2; clone size: once; J gene: TRBJ2-3; CDR3 DNA: TGTGCCAGCAGCTCACGACAGGGGGGGGATACGCAGTATTTT; CDR3 protein: CASSSRQGGDTQYF
D gene: NA; V gene: TRBV4-3; clone size: NA; J gene: TRBJ2-2; CDR3 DNA: TGCGCCAGCAGCCGCACCAGGGTCGCCGGGGAGCTGTTTTTT; CDR3 protein: CASSRTRVAGELFF
D gene: NA; V gene: TRBV4-2; clone size: NA; J gene: TRBJ2-5; CDR3 DNA: TGTGCCAGCAGCCAAGAAAGCACTAAAGAGACCCAGTACTTC; CDR3 protein: CASSQESTKETQYF
D gene: TRBD1; V gene: TRBV7-6; clone size: NA; J gene: TRBJ1-2; CDR3 DNA: TGTGCCAGCAGCTTAGATGAGGGCAGGGGGGACTATGGCTACACCTTC; CDR3 protein: CASSLDEGRGDYGYTF
D gene: NA; V gene: TRBV19; clone size: NA; J gene: TRBJ2-3; CDR3 DNA: TGTGCCAGTAAGGAGGCAGATACGCAGTATTTT; CDR3 protein: CASKEADTQYF
D gene: TRBD1; V gene: TRBV7-9; clone size: NA; J gene: TRBJ2-1; CDR3 DNA: TGTGCCAGCAGCCGGGACAGGGGCCCTCCCTACAATGAGCAGTTCTTC; CDR3 protein: CASSRDRGPPYNEQFF
D gene: NA; V gene: TRBV18; clone size: NA; J gene: TRBJ1-6; CDR3 DNA: TGTGCCAGCTCACTCGATAATTCACCCCTCCACTTT; CDR3 protein: CASSLDNSPLHF
D gene: TRBD2; V gene: TRBV6-5; clone size: NA; J gene: TRBJ2-1; CDR3 DNA: TGTGCCAGCAGCCTCCGTGGGGGGGCCTACAATGAGCAGTTCTTC; CDR3 protein: CASSLRGGAYNEQFF
D gene: TRBD1; V gene: TRBV9; clone size: NA; J gene: TRBJ2-3; CDR3 DNA: TGTGCCAGCAGCGTCCAGTGGACAGGCTTTGAGACGCAGTATTTT; CDR3 protein: CASSVQWTGFETQYF
D gene: TRBD2; V gene: TRBV18; clone size: NA; J gene: TRBJ2-1; CDR3 DNA: TGTGCCAGCTCACAGGCCCCTAGCGGGGGCCCGAATGAGCAGTTCTTC; CDR3 protein: CASSQAPSGGPNEQFF
D gene: TRBD1; V gene: TRBV25-1; clone size: NA; J gene: TRBJ2-7; CDR3 DNA: TGTGCCAGCACCGAAGGGGGACAGGGGCCCTACGAGCAGTACTTC; CDR3 protein: CASTEGGQGPYEQYF
D gene: NA; V gene: TRBV25-1; clone size: NA; J gene: TRBJ2-6; CDR3 DNA: TGTGCCAGCAGGAAACCAGGGGCCGGGGCCAACGTCCTGACTTTC; CDR3 protein: CASRKPGAGANVLTF